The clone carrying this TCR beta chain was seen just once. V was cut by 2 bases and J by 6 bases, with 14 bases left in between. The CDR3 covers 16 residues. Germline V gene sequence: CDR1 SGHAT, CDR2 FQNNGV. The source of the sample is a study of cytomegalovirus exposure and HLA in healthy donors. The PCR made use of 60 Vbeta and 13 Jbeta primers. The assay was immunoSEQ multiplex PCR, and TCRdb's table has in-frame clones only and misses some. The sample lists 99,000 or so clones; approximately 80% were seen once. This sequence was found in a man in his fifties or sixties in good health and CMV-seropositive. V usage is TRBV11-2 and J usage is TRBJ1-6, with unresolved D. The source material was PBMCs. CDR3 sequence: CASSLLSGLLNSPLHF. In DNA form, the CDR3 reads TGTGCCAGCAGCTTACTTAGTGGACTGCTTAATTCACCCCTCCACTTT. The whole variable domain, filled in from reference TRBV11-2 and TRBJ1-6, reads EAGVAQSPRYKIIEKRQSVAFWCNPISGHATLYWYQQILGQGPKLLIQFQNNGVVDDSQLPKDRFSAERLKGVDSTLKIQPAKLEDSAVYLCASSLLSGLLNSPLHFGNGTRLTVT.